The T cell receptor (beta chain) described here comes from a study of blood T cell repertoires in COVID-19. The wider study: T cells, B-cell-depleted T cells, or PBMCs provided the cDNA or gDNA that served as material.

Clones were sequenced by immunoSEQ multiplex PCR, and TCRdb holds only the in-frame ones, with some missing. Of about 200,000 clones listed, about 84% are singletons. V lost 0 bases, J lost 4 bases, and 3 bases stayed unmatched. Germline loops: CDR1 SGHDT, CDR2 YYEEEE. The CDR3 contains 15 residues. This clone showed up just once. The sequenced sample was PBMCs or T cells enriched from blood (not recorded which). The chain joins TRBV5-6 to TRBJ2-2, with TRBD2 matching 7 bases. This clonotype was sampled from a woman aged 40 to 55 with acute COVID-19. The CDR3 nucleotides read TGTGCCAGCAGCTTGGTGGGGGGGACCACCGGGGAGCTGTTTTTT. Translating it yields CASSLVGGTTGELFF.